This T cell receptor beta chain was sequenced in a study of patients and donors after allogeneic stem cell transplantation. This clonotype was found a few times. CDR3 length: 14 residues. The germline CDR1 and CDR2 sequences are DFQATT and SNEGSKA (reference sequence). Trimming took off 5 bases at V and 5 bases at J, with 16 bases between the two ends. In TCRdb, the RT-PCR reads were re-called with MiXCR into one record per CDR3 protein. The sample yields hundreds of thousands of distinct CDR3 sequences, around 16% seen once. The sequence was obtained from a human donor who was either an allogeneic HSCT recipient or a stem cell or donor lymphocyte infusion donor (not recorded which). It is not recorded whose cells these are; they may come from a transplant donor. This sequence joins TRBV20-1 and TRBJ2-1; either TRBD1 or TRBD2 may supply D (5 bases each). Sequenced sample: blood, either unsorted or a sorted T cell fraction (not recorded which). CDR3 DNA: TGCAGTGCTTGGCCTGAAGGGGAGAACAATGAGCAGTTCTTC. Its translation is CSAWPEGENNEQFF.